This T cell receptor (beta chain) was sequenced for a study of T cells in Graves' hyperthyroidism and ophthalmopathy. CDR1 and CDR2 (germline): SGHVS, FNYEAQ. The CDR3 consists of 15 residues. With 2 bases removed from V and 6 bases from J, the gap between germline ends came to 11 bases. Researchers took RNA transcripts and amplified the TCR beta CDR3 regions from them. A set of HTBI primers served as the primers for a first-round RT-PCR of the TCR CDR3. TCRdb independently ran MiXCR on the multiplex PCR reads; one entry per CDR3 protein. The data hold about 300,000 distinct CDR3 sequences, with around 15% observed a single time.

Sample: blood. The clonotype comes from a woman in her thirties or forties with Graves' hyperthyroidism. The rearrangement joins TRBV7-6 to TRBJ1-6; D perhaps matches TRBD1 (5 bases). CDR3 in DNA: TGTGCCAGCAGCTTATGGGGGGAAAGTAATTCACCCCTCCACTTT. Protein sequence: CASSLWGESNSPLHF.